A selection of T cell receptor beta chains follows, all from one sample in a study of response to subunit inactivated influenza vaccine. A single record per CDR3 protein comes from TCRdb applying MiXCR to the RT-PCR reads. The table lists over 800,000 distinct CDR3 sequences, 21% of them singletons. Sequences were derived from PBMCs from blood, sampled roughly 5 days after vaccination. Receptors originate from a man aged 45-65 years who received an inactivated influenza vaccine. CDR3s include the opening cysteine and the closing phenylalanine or tryptophan. The D gene is left open where the match is weak. Part of the rows lack a size; the others show once, few, many or a class for expanded clones.

len	v_gene	abundance	d_gene	j_gene	CDR3aa	CDR3nt
13	TRBV4-1	few	-	TRBJ1-1	CASSRQPNTEAFF	TGCGCCAGCAGTCGACAGCCGAACACTGAAGCTTTCTTT
12	TRBV24-1	-	-	TRBJ2-4	CATSDSGNIQYF	TGTGCCACCAGTGATTCGGGGAACATTCAGTACTTC
14	TRBV20-1	-	-	TRBJ2-3	CSAKSGRGTDTQYF	TGCAGTGCTAAGAGTGGGAGAGGCACAGATACGCAGTATTTT
14	TRBV7-9	once	-	TRBJ2-5	CASSWTGLLETQYF	TGTGCCAGCAGCTGGACGGGGCTGTTGGAGACCCAGTACTTC
13	TRBV3-1	-	-	TRBJ2-4	CASSPFLGDIQYF	TGTGCCAGCAGCCCCTTTTTAGGGGACATTCAGTACTTC
15	TRBV12-3/TRBV12-4	-	-	TRBJ2-1	CASSLAGPGRSEQFF	TGTGCCAGCAGTTTAGCGGGACCCGGACGCAGTGAGCAGTTCTTC
13	TRBV20-1	many	-	TRBJ2-7	CSARGPGFYEQYF	TGCAGTGCTCGGGGGCCAGGGTTCTACGAGCAGTACTTC
14	TRBV20-1	many	-	TRBJ2-2	CSARRRTNTGELFF	TGCAGTGCTAGGAGGCGGACGAACACCGGGGAGCTGTTTTTT
15	TRBV5-1	-	TRBD1	TRBJ1-1	CASSTGPGGNTEAFF	TGCGCCAGCAGCACCGGGCCAGGGGGTAACACTGAAGCTTTCTTT
15	TRBV9	-	-	TRBJ2-5	CASSDDGRDISPQYF	TGTGCCAGCAGCGATGACGGGCGGGATATATCCCCCCAGTACTTC
15	TRBV7-8	few	TRBD1	TRBJ2-2	CASSKWTGDTGELFF	TGTGCCAGCAGCAAGTGGACAGGAGATACCGGGGAGCTGTTTTTT
14	TRBV7-2	-	TRBD1	TRBJ2-7	CASSIRTGDYEQYF	TGTGCCAGCAGCATCCGGACAGGGGACTACGAGCAGTACTTC
13	TRBV28	few	-	TRBJ2-1	CASSLTQYNEQFF	TGTGCCAGCAGCTTGACACAATACAATGAGCAGTTCTTC
14	TRBV15	-	-	TRBJ2-1	CATSRPPTDNEQFF	TGTGCCACCAGCAGACCGCCGACCGACAATGAGCAGTTCTTC
13	TRBV20-1	many	-	TRBJ2-7	CSAPLMGAAEQYF	TGCAGTGCGCCTCTAATGGGGGCGGCCGAGCAGTACTTC
13	TRBV7-9	many	-	TRBJ2-2	CAPGGGNTGELFF	TGTGCCCCAGGCGGCGGTAACACCGGGGAGCTGTTTTTT
16	TRBV24-1	many	-	TRBJ2-1	CATSDLGAGTGNEQFF	TGTGCCACCAGTGATTTGGGGGCGGGAACCGGCAATGAGCAGTTCTTC
15	TRBV4-3	-	-	TRBJ2-3	CASSPRGGEVDTQYF	TGCGCCAGCAGCCCCCGGGGCGGGGAGGTAGATACGCAGTATTTT
16	TRBV5-1	-	TRBD2	TRBJ2-3	CASSKPPGLATDTQYF	TGCGCCAGCAGTAAACCACCGGGACTAGCGACCGATACGCAGTATTTT
15	TRBV6-5	-	TRBD1	TRBJ2-2	CASSFRTGNTGELFF	TGTGCCAGCAGTTTCCGGACAGGGAACACCGGGGAGCTGTTTTTT
13	TRBV5-1	-	TRBD1	TRBJ2-7	CASWTGTPYEQYF	TGCGCCAGTTGGACAGGGACCCCCTACGAGCAGTACTTC
15	TRBV6-5	-	-	TRBJ2-2	CASSYSFSNTGELFF	TGTGCCAGCAGTTACTCGTTTTCGAACACCGGGGAGCTGTTTTTT
14	TRBV20-1	few	-	TRBJ2-2	CSARSGGNTGELFF	TGCAGTGCTAGGTCAGGTGGAAACACCGGGGAGCTGTTTTTT
15	TRBV4-3	-	-	TRBJ2-3	CASSQGSTGGVTQYF	TGCGCCAGCAGCCAGGGCTCTACCGGGGGTGTAACGCAGTATTTT
16	TRBV4-3	few	TRBD1	TRBJ1-2	CASSQDGQGAGYGYTF	TGCGCCAGCAGCCAAGACGGCCAGGGGGCGGGCTATGGCTACACCTTC
15	TRBV24-1	few	-	TRBJ2-3	CATSDRDQLTDTQYF	TGTGCCACCAGTGACCGGGACCAACTCACAGATACGCAGTATTTT
15	TRBV7-3	-	-	TRBJ1-2	CASSLEGSGYYGYTF	TGTGCCAGCAGCTTAGAGGGGAGCGGGTACTATGGCTACACCTTC
14	TRBV28	-	-	TRBJ1-2	CASSFWQGVYGYTF	TGTGCCAGCAGCTTCTGGCAGGGCGTCTATGGCTACACCTTC
15	TRBV14	-	TRBD1	TRBJ2-1	CASSQDLRGPREQFF	TGTGCCAGCAGCCAAGATTTAAGGGGGCCTCGCGAGCAGTTCTTC
17	TRBV11-2	-	TRBD2	TRBJ2-5	CASSPNPGLAGPETQYF	TGTGCCAGCAGCCCCAACCCGGGACTAGCGGGCCCAGAGACCCAGTACTTC
13	TRBV28	-	-	TRBJ1-5	CASSFPPAQPQHF	TGTGCCAGCAGTTTCCCACCCGCTCAGCCCCAGCATTTT
13	TRBV28	many	-	TRBJ1-6	CASSFMNGAPLHF	TGTGCCAGCAGTTTCATGAACGGGGCACCCCTCCACTTT
16	TRBV6-5	-	-	TRBJ1-1	CASSYSPPGARTEAFF	TGTGCCAGCAGTTACTCGCCGCCGGGGGCTAGAACTGAAGCTTTCTTT
15	TRBV7-9	-	-	TRBJ2-1	CASSLSGGPLNEQFF	TGTGCCAGCAGCTTAAGTGGGGGGCCCCTAAATGAGCAGTTCTTC